The source of this TCR beta chain is a study of cytomegalovirus exposure and HLA in healthy donors. The study, taken as a whole, reports: The Asian-associated ancestry cluster reportedly had fewer N-insertions than the 666-donor mean in a later analysis.

A word on this clone: No antigen is known for it.

PCR employed 60 Vbeta and 13 Jbeta primers. TCRdb keeps only in-frame clones here, not all; method: immunoSEQ multiplex PCR. This repertoire shows under 200,000 clones, approximately 77% found once; its top ten account for roughly 7.5%. Germline values: CDR1 MDHEN, CDR2 SYDVKM. Trimming stripped 3 bases from V and 4 bases from J, with 13 bases between. The CDR3 length is 15 residues. Sequenced input: PBMCs. This sequence joins TRBV28 and TRBJ1-5; D unclear. This TCR came from a male donor in good health and CMV-seropositive. DNA of the CDR3: TGTGCCAGCAGTTTTGTCCAGGCAGCTAATCAGCCCCAGCATTTT. Amino acid sequence: CASSFVQAANQPQHF. Full variable domain (remainder filled in from reference TRBV28 and TRBJ1-5): DVKVTQSSRYLVKRTGEKVFLECVQDMDHENMFWYRQDPGLGLRLIYFSYDVKMKEKGDIPEGYSVSREKKERFSLILESASTNQTSMYLCASSFVQAANQPQHFGDGTRLSIL.